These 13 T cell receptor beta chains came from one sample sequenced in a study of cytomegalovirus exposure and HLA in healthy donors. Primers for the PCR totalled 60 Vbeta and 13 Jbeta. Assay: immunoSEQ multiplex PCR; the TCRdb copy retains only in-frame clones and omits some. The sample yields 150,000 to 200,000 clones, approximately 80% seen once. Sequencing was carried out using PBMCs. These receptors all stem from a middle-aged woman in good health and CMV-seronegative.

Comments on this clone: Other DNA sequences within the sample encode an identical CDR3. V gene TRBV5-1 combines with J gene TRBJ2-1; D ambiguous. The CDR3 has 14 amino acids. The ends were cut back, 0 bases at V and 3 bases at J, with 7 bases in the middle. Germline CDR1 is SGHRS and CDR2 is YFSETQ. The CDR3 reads CASSLGAGYNEQFF. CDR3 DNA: TGCGCCAGCAGCTTGGGGGCAGGCTACAATGAGCAGTTCTTC.

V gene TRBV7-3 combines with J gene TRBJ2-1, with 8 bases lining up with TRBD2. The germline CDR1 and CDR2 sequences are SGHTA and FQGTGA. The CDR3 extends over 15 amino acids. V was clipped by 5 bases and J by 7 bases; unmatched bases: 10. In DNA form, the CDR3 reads TGTGCCAGCAGCCTTGAAGCGGGAGTTGGGAATGAGCAGTTCTTC. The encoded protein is CASSLEAGVGNEQFF. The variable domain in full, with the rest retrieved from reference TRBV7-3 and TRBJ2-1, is GAGVSQTPSNKVTEKGKYVELRCDPISGHTALYWYRQSLGQGPEFLIYFQGTGAADDSGLPNDRFFAVRPEGSVSTLKIQRTERGDSAVYLCASSLEAGVGNEQFFGPGTRLTVL.

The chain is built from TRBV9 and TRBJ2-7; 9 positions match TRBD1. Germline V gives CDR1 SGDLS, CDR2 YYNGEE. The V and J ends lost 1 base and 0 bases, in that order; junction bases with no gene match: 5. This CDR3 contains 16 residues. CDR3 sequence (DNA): TGTGCCAGCAGCGTACACAGGACAGGGGTCTCCTACGAGCAGTACTTC. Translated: CASSVHRTGVSYEQYF.

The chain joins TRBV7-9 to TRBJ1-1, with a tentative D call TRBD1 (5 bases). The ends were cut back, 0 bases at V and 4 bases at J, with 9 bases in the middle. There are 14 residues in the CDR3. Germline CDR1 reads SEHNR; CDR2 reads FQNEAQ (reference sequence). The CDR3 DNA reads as TGTGCCAGCAGCTTAGCCTCAGGGTCCACTGAAGCTTTCTTT. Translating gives CASSLASGSTEAFF.

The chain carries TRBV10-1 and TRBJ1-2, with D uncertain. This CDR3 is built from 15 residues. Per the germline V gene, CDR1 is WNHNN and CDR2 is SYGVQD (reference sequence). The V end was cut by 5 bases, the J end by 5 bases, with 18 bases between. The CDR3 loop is CASSNDRGKTYGYTF. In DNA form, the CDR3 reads TGCGCCAGCAGTAACGATCGCGGGAAGACATATGGCTACACCTTC.

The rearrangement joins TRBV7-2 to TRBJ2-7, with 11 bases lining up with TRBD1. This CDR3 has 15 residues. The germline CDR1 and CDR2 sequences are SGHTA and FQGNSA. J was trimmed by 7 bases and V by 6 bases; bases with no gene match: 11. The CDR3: CASRVLDRGREEQYF. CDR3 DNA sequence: TGTGCCAGCAGGGTTTTGGACAGGGGGCGGGAGGAGCAGTACTTC.

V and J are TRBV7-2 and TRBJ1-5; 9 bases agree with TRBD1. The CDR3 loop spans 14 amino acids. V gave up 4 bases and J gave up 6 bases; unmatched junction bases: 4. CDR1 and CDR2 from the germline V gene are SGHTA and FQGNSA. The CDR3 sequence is CASSWDRETQPQHF. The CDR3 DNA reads TGTGCCAGCAGCTGGGACAGGGAAACTCAGCCCCAGCATTTT.

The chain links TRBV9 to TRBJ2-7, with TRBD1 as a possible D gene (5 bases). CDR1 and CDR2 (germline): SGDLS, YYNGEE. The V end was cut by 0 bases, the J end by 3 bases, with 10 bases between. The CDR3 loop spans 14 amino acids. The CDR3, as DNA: TGTGCCAGCAGCGTAGGCACCAGGGTCTACGAGCAGTACTTC. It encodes CASSVGTRVYEQYF.

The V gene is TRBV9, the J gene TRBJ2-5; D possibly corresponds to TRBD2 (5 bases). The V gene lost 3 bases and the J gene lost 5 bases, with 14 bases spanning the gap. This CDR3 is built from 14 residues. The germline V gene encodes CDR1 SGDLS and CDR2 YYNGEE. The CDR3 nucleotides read TGTGCCAGCAGCGCTGAGGGCCCTTGGGAGACCCAGTACTTC. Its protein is CASSAEGPWETQYF.

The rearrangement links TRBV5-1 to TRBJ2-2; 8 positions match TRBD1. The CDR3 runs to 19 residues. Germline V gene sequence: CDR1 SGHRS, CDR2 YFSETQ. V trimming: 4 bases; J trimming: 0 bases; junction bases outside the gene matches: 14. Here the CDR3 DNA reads TGCGCCAGCAGCGTCCAAGGCTCAGGGGGCCTCGCGAACACCGGGGAGCTGTTTTTT. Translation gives CASSVQGSGGLANTGELFF.

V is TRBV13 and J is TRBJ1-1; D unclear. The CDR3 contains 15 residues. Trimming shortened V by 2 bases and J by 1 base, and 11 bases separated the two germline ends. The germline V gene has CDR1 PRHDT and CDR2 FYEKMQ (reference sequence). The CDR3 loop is CASSLYSHGNTEAFF. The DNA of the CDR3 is TGTGCCAGCAGCTTATACTCCCACGGGAACACTGAAGCTTTCTTT.

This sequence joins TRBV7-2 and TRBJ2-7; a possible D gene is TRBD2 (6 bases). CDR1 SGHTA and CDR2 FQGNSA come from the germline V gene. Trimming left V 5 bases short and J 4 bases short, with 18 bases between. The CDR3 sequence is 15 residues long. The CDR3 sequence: CASSPYSGVQYEQYF. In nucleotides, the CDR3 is TGTGCCAGCAGCCCTTATAGCGGAGTGCAATACGAGCAGTACTTC.

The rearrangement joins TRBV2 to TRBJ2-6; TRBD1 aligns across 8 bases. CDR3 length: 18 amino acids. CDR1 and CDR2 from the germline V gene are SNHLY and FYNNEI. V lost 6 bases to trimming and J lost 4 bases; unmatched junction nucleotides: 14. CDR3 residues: CASRSFQGAGPGANVLTF. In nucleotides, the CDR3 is TGTGCCAGCAGGTCATTCCAGGGGGCAGGTCCCGGGGCCAACGTCCTGACTTTC.